This T cell receptor beta chain was sequenced for a study of T cells in Graves' hyperthyroidism and ophthalmopathy. What was amplified from RNA transcripts were TCR beta CDR3 regions. The primer set for the first-round RT-PCR of the TCR CDR3 was HTBI. Each CDR3 protein is one row after TCRdb ran MiXCR on the multiplex PCR reads. The profile shows 400,000 or so distinct CDR3 sequences, around 15% of them singletons. Clinical symptoms, serum thyroxine and TRAb, thyroid ultrasound and orbital computed tomography were used for the diagnoses. The germline gives CDR1 MNHNS, CDR2 SASEGT. The CDR3 sequence is 14 residues long. The junction had 8 bases not matched to a gene; V was cut back by 7 bases and J by 5 bases.

The sample comprised blood. This clonotype originated in a man over 45 with Graves' ophthalmopathy. The chain recombines TRBV6-1 with TRBJ1-1; the match to TRBD1 covers 9 bases. The CDR3: CASNRDRVSTEAFF. CDR3 DNA: TGTGCCAGCAACCGGGACAGGGTGTCTACTGAAGCTTTCTTT.